Each of the 10 T cell receptor beta chains below was sequenced from the same sample in a study of blood T cell repertoires in COVID-19 (TCRdb year 2020). The library was made by the immunoSEQ multiplex PCR assay. TCRdb mirrors the immuneACCESS table, restricted to in-frame sequences. Some clones are absent from its copies; in checked studies, under half trace to an unresolved V gene, and the reason for the others is unknown. Counted in this sample were approximately 140,000 clones; approximately 80% of them appeared once. The ten largest clonotypes hold approximately 40% of the sample. Sample: peripheral blood. Receptor source: a human donor in a cohort sampled during active COVID-19.

The chain joins TRBV9 to TRBJ2-3; a possible D gene is TRBD2 (6 bases). The CDR3 extends over 17 amino acids. The V and J ends lost 0 bases and 0 bases respectively, with 14 bases between them. Germline V lookup: CDR1 SGDLS, CDR2 YYNGEE. The CDR3 sequence: CASSVVFSGASTDTQYF. Written as DNA, the CDR3 is TGTGCCAGCAGCGTAGTGTTTAGCGGTGCTAGCACAGATACGCAGTATTTT.

This clone was seen once. The V call is TRBV2, the J call TRBJ1-5, with TRBD1 matching 7 bases. CDR3 length equals 15 residues. CDR1 is SNHLY and CDR2 is FYNNEI in the germline V gene. The ends lost 7 bases at V and 2 bases at J; junction bases unmatched: 8. The CDR3 coding sequence is TGTGCCAGCACCTCGGGACAGTTTGGCAATCAGCCCCAGCATTTT. It encodes CASTSGQFGNQPQHF.

With respect to this clone: Other DNA sequences in the sample encode the same CDR3. V and J are TRBV18 and TRBJ2-7; TRBD1 matches at 10 bases. The CDR3 totals 13 residues. CDR1 is KGHSH and CDR2 is LQKENI in the germline V gene. V was clipped by 6 bases and J by 6 bases; unmatched bases: 5. This CDR3 is CASSPGQGSEQYF. The CDR3 DNA is TGTGCCAGCTCCCCGGGACAGGGGAGCGAGCAGTACTTC.

J is TRBJ1-2 and V is TRBV5-1; 9 nucleotides align to TRBD1. V was pared by 4 bases and J by 6 bases, with 7 bases of the junction left unmatched. Germline V CDR1 and CDR2: SGHRS, YFSETQ. This CDR3 is built from 14 residues. The CDR3 spells CASSETGGGDGYTF. The CDR3, as DNA: TGCGCCAGCAGCGAGACAGGGGGAGGGGATGGCTACACCTTC.

A remark on this clone: Within the sample, other DNA sequences also encode this same CDR3. This sequence joins TRBV7-3 and TRBJ2-5; 11 positions agree with TRBD1. The CDR3 runs to 15 residues. V was pared by 5 bases and J by 3 bases, with 5 bases of the junction left unmatched. Germline V gene sequence: CDR1 SGHTA, CDR2 FQGTGA. DNA of the CDR3: TGTGCCAGCAGCAATCTGGGACAGGGGGAAGAGACCCAGTACTTC. Translation gives CASSNLGQGEETQYF.

This sequence joins TRBV2 and TRBJ2-1; 11 positions agree with TRBD2. The CDR3 length is 15 residues. After removal of 5 bases from V and 6 bases from J, the junction contained 6 bases not matched to a gene. Germline V gene data show CDR1 as SNHLY and CDR2 as FYNNEI. The CDR3 sequence is CASSSLAGDINEQFF. As DNA, the CDR3 is TGTGCCAGCAGTTCACTAGCGGGGGACATCAATGAGCAGTTCTTC.

The rearrangement links TRBV11-3 to TRBJ2-1; 8 bases are a match to TRBD2. This CDR3 spans 16 amino acids. CDR1 and CDR2 (germline): SGHNT, YENEEA. With 0 bases clipped from V and 8 bases from J, the junction kept 9 bases outside the gene matches. The CDR3 DNA follows: TGTGCCAGCAGCTTAGATGGAGCGATCGGGGGGGATGAGCAGTTCTTC. Translated, it gives CASSLDGAIGGDEQFF. Using reference TRBV11-3 and TRBJ2-1 for the parts outside the CDR3, the full variable domain is EAGVVQSPRYKIIEKKQPVAFWCNPISGHNTLYWYLQNLGQGPELLIRYENEEAVDDSQLPKDRFSAERLKGVDSTLKIQPAELGDSAVYLCASSLDGAIGGDEQFFGPGTRLTVL.

There are a few counts of this clone. This rearrangement joins TRBV30 to TRBJ2-7, with TRBD1 matching over 7 bases. The CDR3 sequence is 14 residues long. Germline CDR1 and CDR2: GTSNPN and SVGIG (reference sequence). V dropped 1 base and J dropped 2; count of bases not matched to a gene: 5. CDR3 DNA: TGTGCCTGGAGTGGACAGGGTCTACCCTACGAGCAGTACTTC. It translates to CAWSGQGLPYEQYF. Looking up the rest from reference TRBV30 and TRBJ2-7 gives the full variable domain: SQTIHQWPATLVQPVGSPLSLECTVEGTSNPNLYWYRQAAGRGLQLLFYSVGIGQISSEVPQNLSASRPQDRQFILSSKKLLLSDSGFYLCAWSGQGLPYEQYFGPGTRLTVT.

DNA for the CDR3: TGCGCCAGCAGCGACCAGGGCATGAACACTGAAGCTTTCTTT. This encodes CASSDQGMNTEAFF. This chain links TRBV5-1 with TRBJ1-1, with a weak D call TRBD1 (5 bases). This CDR3 spans 14 amino acids. Looked up from germline, CDR1 is SGHRS and CDR2 is YFSETQ. Trimming removed 4 bases at V and 0 bases at J, with 10 bases between.

This clone was seen only once. The J gene is TRBJ1-2, the V gene TRBV12-3 or TRBV12-4, with a weak D call TRBD1 (6 bases). This CDR3 comprises 12 residues. V was shortened by 3 bases and J by 6 bases, with 8 bases between the two germline ends. CDR3 nucleotide sequence: TGTGCCAGCAGTTTTACAGGGAATGGCTACACCTTC. Translating it yields CASSFTGNGYTF.